This T cell receptor (beta chain) was sequenced during a study of T cell changes during pregnancy in multiple sclerosis. The CDR3 has 15 residues. V lost 2 bases and J 0 bases, leaving 11 bases between the germline ends. The germline V gene has CDR1 SEHNR and CDR2 FQNEAQ (reference sequence). The table came from immunoSEQ multiplex PCR; TCRdb's copy has only in-frame clones and leaves some out. The data show approximately 90,000 clones, with roughly 90% seen just once and more than 2% held by the top ten. The receptor was isolated from a female donor with multiple sclerosis, enrolled in a pregnancy study. This chain uses TRBV7-9 with TRBJ2-7; a possible D gene is TRBD2 (6 bases). The sample here was peripheral blood, taken in the first trimester of pregnancy. CDR3 nucleotides: TGTGCCAGCAGCTTATTCCTGACTAGCTCCTACGAGCAGTACTTC. Its translation is CASSLFLTSSYEQYF.